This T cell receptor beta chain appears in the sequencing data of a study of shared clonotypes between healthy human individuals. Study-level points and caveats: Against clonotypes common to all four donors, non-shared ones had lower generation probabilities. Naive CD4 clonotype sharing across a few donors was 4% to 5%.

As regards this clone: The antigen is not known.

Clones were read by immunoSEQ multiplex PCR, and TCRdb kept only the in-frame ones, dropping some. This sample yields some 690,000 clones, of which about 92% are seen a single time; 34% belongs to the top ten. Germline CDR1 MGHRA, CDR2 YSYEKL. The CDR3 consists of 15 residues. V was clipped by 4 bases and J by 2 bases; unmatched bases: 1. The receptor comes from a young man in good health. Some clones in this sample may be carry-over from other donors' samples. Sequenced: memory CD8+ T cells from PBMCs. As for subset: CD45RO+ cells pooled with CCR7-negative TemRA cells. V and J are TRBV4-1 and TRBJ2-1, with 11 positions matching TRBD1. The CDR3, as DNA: TGCGCCAGCAGCCTGGACAGGGGGCCCTACAATGAGCAGTTCTTC. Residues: CASSLDRGPYNEQFF.